The 19 T cell receptor beta chains in this list originate from one sample, sequenced in a study of OX40 agonist ivuxolimab in advanced cancers. TCRdb's table, derived via immunoSEQ multiplex PCR, lists solely in-frame clones and lacks some. This sample has about 61,000 clones; 80% to 95% occur once, and the top ten carry 23%. The material was CD4+ or CD8+ T cells sorted from blood, obtained in a trial of the OX40 agonist ivuxolimab. These receptors all stem from an adult with an advanced solid tumor such as melanoma, head and neck, liver or kidney cancer.

This chain connects TRBV28 to TRBJ2-7; 10 bases align to TRBD2. J lost 2 bases, V lost 3 bases, and 7 bases had no gene match. There are 16 residues in the CDR3. Germline V gene sequence: CDR1 MDHEN, CDR2 SYDVKM. CDR3 loop: CASSFGSTSGPYEQYV. CDR3 nucleotide sequence: TGTGCCAGCAGTTTCGGCTCGACTAGCGGGCCCTACGAGCAGTACGTC.

The chain carries TRBV5-1 and TRBJ2-7; 10 nucleotides agree with TRBD1. The junction had 5 bases not matched to a gene; V was cut back by 3 bases and J by 5 bases. CDR1 is SGHRS and CDR2 is YFSETQ in the germline V gene. This CDR3 contains 14 residues. The CDR3 reads CASSSGQGTDEQYF. The CDR3 DNA is TGCGCCAGCAGCTCGGGACAGGGGACTGACGAGCAGTACTTC.

The genes are TRBV29-1 and TRBJ2-5, with TRBD2 matching over 12 bases. Germline V lookup: CDR1 SQVTM, CDR2 ANQGSEA. After removal of 6 bases from V and 5 bases from J, the junction contained 7 bases not matched to a gene. The CDR3 loop spans 14 amino acids. CDR3 coding DNA: TGCAGCGTCAGACTAGCGGGAGATGATGAGACCCAGTACTTC. Translated, it gives CSVRLAGDDETQYF. Supplemented by reference TRBV29-1 and TRBJ2-5, the full variable domain reads SAVISQKPSRDICQRGTSLTIQCQVDSQVTMMFWYRQQPGQSLTLIATANQGSEATYESGFVIDKFPISRPNLTFSTLTVSNMSPEDSSIYLCSVRLAGDDETQYFGPGTRLLVL.

The chain joins TRBV4-3 to TRBJ1-2; tentative D call: TRBD1 (6 bases). Germline CDR1 reads LGHNA; CDR2 reads YSLEER. There are 16 residues in the CDR3. Trimming shortened V by 1 base and J by 4 bases, and 16 bases separated the two germline ends. CDR3 DNA: TGCGCCAGCAGCCAAGTTTTCGCGACAGGCGCCTATGGCTACACCTTC. This codes for CASSQVFATGAYGYTF.

A single count supports this clone. The DNA of the CDR3 is TGTGCCAGCAGTTACGCCAGCCCCCATGAGCAGTTCTTC. Translating it yields CASSYASPHEQFF. The J gene is TRBJ2-1, the V gene TRBV6-6; D unresolved. The V end lost 2 bases, the J end lost 8 bases, and 10 bases lay between the germline ends. This CDR3 is built from 13 residues. Germline CDR1 MNHNY, CDR2 SVGAGI (reference sequence).

The chain carries TRBV4-1 and TRBJ1-5; D gene uncertain. The CDR3 is made up of 16 amino acids. In germline, CDR1 is MGHRA, CDR2 YSYEKL. V was pared by 0 bases and J by 4 bases, with 13 bases between. Here the CDR3 DNA reads TGCGCCAGCAGCCAAGATGAAGCAGGACCTAATCAGCCCCAGCATTTT. It specifies CASSQDEAGPNQPQHF.

The genes are TRBV5-6 and TRBJ1-5; tentative D call: TRBD1 (5 bases). The CDR3 contains 18 residues. The V and J ends lost 0 bases and 0 bases respectively, with 16 bases between them. The germline V gene encodes CDR1 SGHDT and CDR2 YYEEEE. The CDR3 DNA follows: TGTGCCAGCAGCTTGGTCAGGGTTAACGTTATTAGCAATCAGCCCCAGCATTTT. This encodes CASSLVRVNVISNQPQHF.

V usage is TRBV2 and J usage is TRBJ1-5; TRBD1 might be the D (6 bases). Deletions cut 2 bases from V and 1 base from J, with 15 bases between. This CDR3 region has 17 residues. Per germline, CDR1 SNHLY and CDR2 FYNNEI. The CDR3 loop reads CASSEWGPPGSNQPQHF. The CDR3 nucleotides are TGTGCCAGCAGTGAATGGGGGCCCCCAGGGAGCAATCAGCCCCAGCATTTT.

The chain uses TRBV7-2 and TRBJ2-3, with 13 bases identical to TRBD2. The V gene's germline CDR1 is SGHTA and CDR2 FQGNSA. The CDR3 sequence is 19 residues long. Unmatched junction bases numbered 10, after V lost 4 bases and J lost 0 bases. In DNA form, the CDR3 reads TGTGCCAGCAGCTCCGCCTACGGGACTAGCGGGGCTAGCACAGATACGCAGTATTTT. Amino acids: CASSSAYGTSGASTDTQYF.

The chain joins TRBV9 to TRBJ2-1; D may be TRBD2 (6 bases). Germline loops: CDR1 SGDLS, CDR2 YYNGEE. Trimming stripped 1 base from V and 0 bases from J, with 8 bases between. CDR3 length equals 15 residues. The CDR3 bases are TGTGCCAGCAGCGTAATCGGGAGCTCCTACAATGAGCAGTTCTTC. This sequence encodes CASSVIGSSYNEQFF.

This rearrangement joins TRBV30 to TRBJ2-4; tentatively, D is TRBD2 (6 bases). V lost 0 bases to trimming and J lost 0 bases, with 12 bases between them. From germline, CDR1 is GTSNPN and CDR2 SVGIG (reference sequence). CDR3 length: 16 residues. CDR3 nucleotide sequence: TGTGCCTGGAGTGTGGCGGGGAACGAAGCCAAAAACATTCAGTACTTC. Amino acid sequence: CAWSVAGNEAKNIQYF.

The chain recombines TRBV13 with TRBJ2-1; weak D call: TRBD2 (6 bases). The CDR3 has 14 residues. Germline lookup yields CDR1 PRHDT and CDR2 FYEKMQ (reference sequence). Trimming cost V 10 bases and J 8 bases, with 21 bases left between them. The CDR3 here is CATIQAGGSDEQFF. In DNA, the CDR3 is TGTGCCACGATACAAGCGGGCGGCTCCGATGAGCAGTTCTTC.

V and J are TRBV19 and TRBJ1-1; the D is unclear. V lost 2 bases and J lost 6, with 13 bases in between. The V gene's germline CDR1 is LNHDA and CDR2 SQIVND (reference sequence). This CDR3 is built from 14 residues. CDR3 in amino acids: CASSIWGAGAEAFF. The CDR3 DNA reads TGTGCCAGTAGTATATGGGGAGCTGGGGCTGAAGCTTTCTTT.

The V and J genes are TRBV6-5 and TRBJ2-7; D is possibly TRBD1 (6 bases). CDR3 length: 16 amino acids. Trimming left V 0 bases short and J 2 bases short, with 14 bases between. Germline V lookup: CDR1 MNHEY, CDR2 SVGAGI. The CDR3 region has the DNA TGTGCCAGCAGTTACTCGACAGGACAGAGAGCCTACGAGCAGTACTTC. Its protein product is CASSYSTGQRAYEQYF.

The genes are TRBV7-3 and TRBJ2-7; D gene uncertain. Germline V gene sequence: CDR1 SGHTA, CDR2 FQGTGA. V shed 5 bases and J shed 0 bases, with 5 bases lying between them. This CDR3 comprises 12 residues. CDR3 sequence (DNA): TGTGCCAGCAGCCCCAGCTCCTACGAGCAGTACGTC. Its protein product is CASSPSSYEQYV.

V gene TRBV28 combines with J gene TRBJ1-1; 7 nucleotides agree with TRBD1. CDR3 length equals 14 residues. The trim removed 4 bases at V and 2 bases at J, leaving 4 bases unmatched. Germline assignment: CDR1 MDHEN and CDR2 SYDVKM. Here the CDR3 reads CASSSGQYNTEAFF. CDR3 bases: TGTGCCAGCAGTTCGGGACAGTATAACACTGAAGCTTTCTTT.

The V call is TRBV6-5, the J call TRBJ2-3; D uncertain. The ends were cut back, 2 bases at V and 2 bases at J, with 14 bases in the middle. The CDR3 contains 16 residues. Germline V CDR1 and CDR2: MNHEY, SVGAGI. The CDR3 coding sequence is TGTGCCAGCAGTTACGACCCGGTCTCGGCCACAGATACGCAGTATTTT. Translation gives CASSYDPVSATDTQYF.

This chain joins TRBV9 and TRBJ2-3; D is unclear. The CDR3 extends over 14 amino acids. Germline V lookup: CDR1 SGDLS, CDR2 YYNGEE. V shed 4 bases and J shed 14 bases, with 23 bases lying between them. The CDR3 coding sequence is TGTGCCAGCAGCCCCCCTCTTGACCGGCATAAGCGGTATTTT. It is translated as CASSPPLDRHKRYF.

This chain joins TRBV30 and TRBJ2-1; TRBD2 matches at 8 bases. The trim removed 6 bases at V and 5 bases at J, leaving 6 bases unmatched. This CDR3 is 13 amino acids long. Per the germline V gene, CDR1 is GTSNPN and CDR2 is SVGIG (reference sequence). CDR3 sequence reads: CACPKRGNNEQFF. CDR3 bases: TGTGCCTGTCCCAAGCGGGGGAACAATGAGCAGTTCTTC.